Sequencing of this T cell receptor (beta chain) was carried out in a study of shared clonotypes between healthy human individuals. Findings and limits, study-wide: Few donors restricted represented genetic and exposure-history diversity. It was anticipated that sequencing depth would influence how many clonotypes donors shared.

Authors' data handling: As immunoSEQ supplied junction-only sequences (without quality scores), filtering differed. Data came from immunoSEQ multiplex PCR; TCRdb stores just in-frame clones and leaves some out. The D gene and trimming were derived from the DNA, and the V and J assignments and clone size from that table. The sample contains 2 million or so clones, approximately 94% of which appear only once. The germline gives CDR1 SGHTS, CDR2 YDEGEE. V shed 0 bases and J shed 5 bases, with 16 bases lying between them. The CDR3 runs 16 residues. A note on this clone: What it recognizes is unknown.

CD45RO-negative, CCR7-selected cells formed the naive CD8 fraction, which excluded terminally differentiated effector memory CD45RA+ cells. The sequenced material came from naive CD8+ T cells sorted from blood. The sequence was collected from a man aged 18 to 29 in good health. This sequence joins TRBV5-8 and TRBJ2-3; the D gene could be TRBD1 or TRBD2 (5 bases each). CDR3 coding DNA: TGTGCCAGCAGCTTGGGTGGACAAGTAGAGGGAGATACGCAGTATTTT. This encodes CASSLGGQVEGDTQYF.